This T cell receptor beta chain is from a study of lymphopenia after photon versus proton radiotherapy. Regarding the study as a whole: Post-nadir TCR diversity decline inversely tracked overall survival among those who died.

Using immunoSEQ multiplex PCR, the repertoire was profiled, and TCRdb retains in-frame clones only, with some absent. The top ten clones hold 2.9% of a sample with around 35,000 clones, more than 75% of them seen once. On this clone itself: Antigen: not known.

This CDR3 comprises 17 residues. The V gene's germline CDR1 is MDHEN and CDR2 SYDVKM. V shed 3 bases and J shed 1 base, with 18 bases lying between them. The chain combines TRBV28 with TRBJ1-1; D call uncertain. The sequence derives from a man aged 45 to 65 with gastric cancer. Specimen: peripheral blood, collected from a patient treated with photon-based radiotherapy. DNA of the CDR3: TGTGCCAGCAGTTTGTCTAGGCTTCAAATTCGGAACACTGAAGCTTTCTTT. Protein product: CASSLSRLQIRNTEAFF. Using reference TRBV28 and TRBJ1-1 for the parts outside the CDR3, the full variable domain is DVKVTQSSRYLVKRTGEKVFLECVQDMDHENMFWYRQDPGLGLRLIYFSYDVKMKEKGDIPEGYSVSREKKERFSLILESASTNQTSMYLCASSLSRLQIRNTEAFFGQGTRLTVV.